The 17 T cell receptor beta chains given below trace back to one sample, sequenced in a study of neurological immune-mediated disorders. TCRdb re-derived calls from the 5' RACE reads in MiXCR, one entry per CDR3 protein. This sample has approximately 40,000 distinct CDR3 sequences, with approximately 5.1% found just once. Sequenced input: CD4+ T cells from blood. These receptor sequences come from a man aged 18-30 years in good health.

This clonotype was recorded at least ten times. The chain links TRBV5-1 to TRBJ1-1; 7 nucleotides line up with TRBD1. The germline gives CDR1 SGHRS, CDR2 YFSETQ. This CDR3 comprises 16 residues. The V gene end was trimmed by 4 bases and the J gene end by 6 bases; junction bases not matched to a gene: 15. CDR3 residues: CASSPHRGPPGAEAFF. CDR3 coding DNA: TGCGCCAGCAGCCCTCACAGGGGACCCCCGGGGGCTGAAGCTTTCTTT. The entire variable domain, with the rest obtained from reference TRBV5-1 and TRBJ1-1, is as follows: KAGVTQTPRYLIKTRGQQVTLSCSPISGHRSVSWYQQTPGQGLQFLFEYFSETQRNKGNFPGRFSGRQFSNSRSEMNVSTLELGDSALYLCASSPHRGPPGAEAFFGQGTRLTVV.

The CDR3 spells CASSYRDHTDTQYF. For the CDR3, the DNA is TGTGCCAGCAGTTACCGGGACCACACAGATACGCAGTATTTT. The chain combines TRBV12-3 or TRBV12-4 with TRBJ2-3, with D possibly being TRBD1 or TRBD2 (5 bases each). V was shortened by 4 bases and J by 2 bases, with 10 bases between the two germline ends. The CDR3 runs to 14 residues.

This clonotype was detected ten times or more. V and J are TRBV20-1 and TRBJ2-5, with D possibly being TRBD1 or TRBD2 (5 bases each). CDR1 is DFQATT, CDR2 SNEGSKA, per germline (reference sequence). This CDR3 contains 12 residues. V was pared by 5 bases and J by 0 bases, with 7 bases between. CDR3 sequence reads: CSAWGNQETQYF. The CDR3 coding sequence is TGCAGTGCTTGGGGGAACCAAGAGACCCAGTACTTC.

This clonotype was picked up many times. The rearrangement uses TRBV29-1 and TRBJ1-5; 8 bases line up with TRBD1. Germline loops: CDR1 SQVTM, CDR2 ANQGSEA. The CDR3 sequence is 13 residues long. J lost 7 bases, V lost 6 bases, and 8 bases had no gene match. The CDR3 loop reads CSVARGRGQPQHF. DNA of the CDR3: TGCAGCGTCGCCAGGGGGCGCGGACAGCCCCAGCATTTT. The full variable domain, in which reference TRBV29-1 and TRBJ1-5 provide the parts outside the CDR3, is SAVISQKPSRDICQRGTSLTIQCQVDSQVTMMFWYRQQPGQSLTLIATANQGSEATYESGFVIDKFPISRPNLTFSTLTVSNMSPEDSSIYLCSVARGRGQPQHFGDGTRLSIL.

This clonotype has at least ten counts. The chain combines TRBV5-1 with TRBJ2-5; no clear D gene. Germline-derived CDR1 and CDR2 are SGHRS and YFSETQ. The length of the CDR3 is 11 residues. Trimming cost V 5 bases and J 4 bases, with 6 bases left between them. The CDR3 DNA follows: TGCGCCAGCAGACTGGGAGAGACCCAGTACTTC. It encodes CASRLGETQYF.

This clonotype was detected many times. The rearrangement uses TRBV5-1 and TRBJ1-2; tentatively, D is TRBD1 (6 bases). The V end was cut by 4 bases, the J end by 2 bases, with 9 bases between. CDR1 is SGHRS and CDR2 is YFSETQ in the germline V gene. The CDR3 covers 13 residues. The chain's CDR3 is CASSATGNYGYTF. The DNA for the CDR3 is TGCGCCAGCAGCGCCACAGGGAACTATGGCTACACCTTC.

This clonotype was recorded at least ten times. This rearrangement joins TRBV5-1 to TRBJ1-5; 7 bases are shared with TRBD1. The CDR3 extends over 15 amino acids. J gave up 4 bases and V 0 bases, and 4 bases lay outside the gene matches. Looked up from germline, CDR1 is SGHRS and CDR2 is YFSETQ. The chain's CDR3 is CASSLGDSGNQPQHF. In nucleotides, the CDR3 is TGCGCCAGCAGCTTGGGGGACAGCGGTAATCAGCCCCAGCATTTT.

This clonotype was found many times. The V gene is TRBV4-3, the J gene TRBJ2-1, with D maybe TRBD1 (5 bases). The CDR3 sequence is 14 residues long. The V end lost 5 bases, the J end lost 10 bases, and 18 bases lay between the germline ends. Germline lookup yields CDR1 LGHNA and CDR2 YSLEER. The CDR3 spells CASSSTADRQEQFF. The CDR3 DNA sequence: TGCGCCAGCAGCTCCACCGCCGATAGACAGGAGCAGTTCTTC.

This clonotype was seen ten or more times. J is TRBJ2-3 and V is TRBV6-6; 8 nucleotides line up with TRBD1. The CDR3 spans 15 residues. The germline gives CDR1 MNHNY, CDR2 SVGAGI (reference sequence). J gave up 5 bases and V 2 bases, and 6 bases lay outside the gene matches. CDR3 loop: CASSYGQGRLDTQYF. The CDR3 DNA follows: TGTGCCAGCAGTTACGGACAGGGTCGATTAGATACGCAGTATTTT.

In this sample, this clonotype turned up many times. This chain joins TRBV2 and TRBJ1-4; a weak D match, TRBD1 (5 bases). The germline V gene has CDR1 SNHLY and CDR2 FYNNEI. The CDR3 runs 14 residues. V was cut by 10 bases and J by 7 bases, with 19 bases left in between. CDR3 protein: CATASQGSLEKLFF. CDR3 in DNA: TGTGCCACCGCATCCCAGGGTAGTCTTGAAAAACTGTTTTTT.

In its sample, this clonotype ranks as medium-sized. The chain carries TRBV20-1 and TRBJ2-3; perhaps TRBD2 as D (5 bases). This CDR3 is built from 14 residues. V was clipped by 4 bases and J by 5 bases, with 16 bases between them. In germline, CDR1 is DFQATT, CDR2 SNEGSKA (reference sequence). The CDR3: CSATGFGVRDTQYF. Here the CDR3 DNA reads TGCAGTGCTACCGGTTTCGGGGTCAGAGATACGCAGTATTTT.

Many counts were recorded for this clonotype. This chain joins TRBV15 and TRBJ1-5, with D unclear. The CDR3 loop spans 15 amino acids. The germline V and J ends were trimmed by 0 bases and 4 bases, with 10 bases remaining between them. Germline V gene data show CDR1 as LNHNV and CDR2 as YYDKDF (reference sequence). The CDR3 here is CATSRDLTQNQPQHF. Written as DNA, the CDR3 is TGTGCCACCAGCAGAGATCTGACCCAGAATCAGCCCCAGCATTTT. The entire variable domain, with the rest obtained from reference TRBV15 and TRBJ1-5, is as follows: DAMVIQNPRYQVTQFGKPVTLSCSQTLNHNVMYWYQQKSSQAPKLLFHYYDKDFNNEADTPDNFQSRRPNTSFCFLDIRSPGLGDTAMYLCATSRDLTQNQPQHFGDGTRLSIL.

The sample holds many counts of this clonotype. V and J are TRBV9 and TRBJ2-3; TRBD1 matches 7 bases. J gave up 5 bases and V 1 base, and 7 bases lay outside the gene matches. Germline V gene lookup returns CDR1 SGDLS and CDR2 YYNGEE. The CDR3 contains 15 residues. CDR3 in amino acids: CASSVLETGIDTQYF. The DNA of the CDR3 is TGTGCCAGCAGCGTATTAGAGACAGGGATAGATACGCAGTATTTT.

This clonotype was detected ten times or more. The chain links TRBV6-2 or TRBV6-3 to TRBJ1-5; 8 nucleotides match TRBD1. Germline V gives CDR1 MNHEY, CDR2 SVGEGT. This CDR3 has 14 amino acids. Losses at the gene ends were 5 bases for V and 3 bases for J; bases not matched to a gene: 3. The DNA of the CDR3 is TGTGCCAGCAGTCAGGACAGGGACAATCAGCCCCAGCATTTT. Protein product: CASSQDRDNQPQHF.

The sample holds many counts of this clonotype. The V and J genes are TRBV27 and TRBJ2-7, with unresolved D. The V end was cut by 1 base, the J end by 5 bases, with 9 bases between. Germline V gene lookup returns CDR1 MNHEY and CDR2 SMNVEV (reference sequence). The length of the CDR3 is 13 residues. CDR3 protein: CASSLWPPNEQYF. The CDR3 DNA sequence: TGTGCCAGCAGTTTATGGCCCCCCAACGAGCAGTACTTC.

This clonotype was seen ten or more times. The gene calls are TRBV5-1 and TRBJ2-1; possible D gene TRBD2, 6 bases. Looked up from germline, CDR1 is SGHRS and CDR2 is YFSETQ. Trimming left V 6 bases short and J 3 bases short, with 16 bases between. The CDR3 is made up of 15 amino acids. CDR3 bases: TGCGCCAGCAAGCCGCCGGGACTGGGCTACAATGAGCAGTTCTTC. Protein sequence: CASKPPGLGYNEQFF.

This clonotype was recorded at least ten times. The genes are TRBV6-5 and TRBJ1-4; possibly TRBD1 for D (6 bases). The CDR3 runs to 15 residues. Germline CDR1 reads MNHEY; CDR2 reads SVGAGI. V was shortened by 4 bases and J by 0 bases, with 9 bases between the two germline ends. In DNA, the CDR3 is TGTGCCAGCAGTTGGGCAGGGGCAACTAATGAAAAACTGTTTTTT. It yields the protein CASSWAGATNEKLFF.